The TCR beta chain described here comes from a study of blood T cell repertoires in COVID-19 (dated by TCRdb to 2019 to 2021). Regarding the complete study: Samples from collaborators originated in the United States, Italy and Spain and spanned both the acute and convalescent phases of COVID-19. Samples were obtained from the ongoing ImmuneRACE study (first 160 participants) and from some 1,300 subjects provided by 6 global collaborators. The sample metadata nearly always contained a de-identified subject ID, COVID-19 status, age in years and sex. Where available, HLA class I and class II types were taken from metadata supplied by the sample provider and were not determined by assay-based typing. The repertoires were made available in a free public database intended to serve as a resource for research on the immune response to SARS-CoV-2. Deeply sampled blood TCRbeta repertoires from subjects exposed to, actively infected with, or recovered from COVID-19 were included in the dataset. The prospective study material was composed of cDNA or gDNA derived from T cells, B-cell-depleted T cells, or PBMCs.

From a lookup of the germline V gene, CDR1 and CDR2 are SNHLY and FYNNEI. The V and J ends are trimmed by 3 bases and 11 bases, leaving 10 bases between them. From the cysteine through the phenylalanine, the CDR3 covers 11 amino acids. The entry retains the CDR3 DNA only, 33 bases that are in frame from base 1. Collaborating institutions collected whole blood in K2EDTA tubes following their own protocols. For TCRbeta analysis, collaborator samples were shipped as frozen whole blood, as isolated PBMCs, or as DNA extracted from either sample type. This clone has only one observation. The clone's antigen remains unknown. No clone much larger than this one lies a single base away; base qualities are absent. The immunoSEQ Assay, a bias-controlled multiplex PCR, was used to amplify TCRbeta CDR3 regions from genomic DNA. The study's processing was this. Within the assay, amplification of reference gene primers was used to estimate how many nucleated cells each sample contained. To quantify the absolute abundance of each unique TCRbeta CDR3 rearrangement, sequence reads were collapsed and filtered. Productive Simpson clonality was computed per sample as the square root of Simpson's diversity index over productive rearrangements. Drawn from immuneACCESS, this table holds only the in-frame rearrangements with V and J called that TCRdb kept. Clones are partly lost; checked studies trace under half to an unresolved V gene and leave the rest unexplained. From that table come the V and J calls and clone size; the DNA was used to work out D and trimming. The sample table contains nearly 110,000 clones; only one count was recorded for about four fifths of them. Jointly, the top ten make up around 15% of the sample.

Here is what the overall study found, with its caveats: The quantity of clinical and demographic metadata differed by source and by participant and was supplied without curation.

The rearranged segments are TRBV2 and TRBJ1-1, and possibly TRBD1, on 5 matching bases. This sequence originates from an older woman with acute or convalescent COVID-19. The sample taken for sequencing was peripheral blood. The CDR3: CASSDRGAAFF. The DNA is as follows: TGTGCCAGCAGTGATAGGGGCGCGGCTTTCTTT.